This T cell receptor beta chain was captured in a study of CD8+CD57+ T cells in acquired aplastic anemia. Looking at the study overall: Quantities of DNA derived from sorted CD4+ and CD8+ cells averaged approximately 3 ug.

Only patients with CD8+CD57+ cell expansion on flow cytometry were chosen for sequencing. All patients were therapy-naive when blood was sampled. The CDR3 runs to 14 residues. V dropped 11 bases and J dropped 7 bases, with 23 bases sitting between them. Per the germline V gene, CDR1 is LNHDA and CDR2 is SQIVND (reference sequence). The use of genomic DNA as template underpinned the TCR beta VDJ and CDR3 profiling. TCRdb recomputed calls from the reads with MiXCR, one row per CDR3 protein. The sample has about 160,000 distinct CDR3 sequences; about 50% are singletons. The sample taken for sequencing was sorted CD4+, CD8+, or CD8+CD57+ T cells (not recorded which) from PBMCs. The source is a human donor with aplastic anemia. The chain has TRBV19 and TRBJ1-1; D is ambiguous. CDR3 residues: CAWMPLFQPGEAFF. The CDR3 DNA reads TGTGCCTGGATGCCTTTGTTTCAGCCGGGTGAAGCTTTCTTT.